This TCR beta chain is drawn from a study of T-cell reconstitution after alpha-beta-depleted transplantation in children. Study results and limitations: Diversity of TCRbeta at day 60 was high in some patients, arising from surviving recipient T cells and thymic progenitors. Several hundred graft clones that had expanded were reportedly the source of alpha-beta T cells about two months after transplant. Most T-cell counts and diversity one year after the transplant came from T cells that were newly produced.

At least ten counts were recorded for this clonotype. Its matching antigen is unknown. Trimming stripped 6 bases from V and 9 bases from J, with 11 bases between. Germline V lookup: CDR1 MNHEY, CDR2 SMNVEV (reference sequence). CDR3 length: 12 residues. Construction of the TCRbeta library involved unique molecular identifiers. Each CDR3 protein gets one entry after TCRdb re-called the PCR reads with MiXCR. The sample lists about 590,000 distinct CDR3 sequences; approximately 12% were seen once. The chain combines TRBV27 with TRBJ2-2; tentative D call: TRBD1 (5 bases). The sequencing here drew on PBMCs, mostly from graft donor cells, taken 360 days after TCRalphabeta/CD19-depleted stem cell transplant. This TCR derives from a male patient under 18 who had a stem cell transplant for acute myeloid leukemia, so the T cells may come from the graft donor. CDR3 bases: TGTGCCAGCAGGCCCATGGGGCGGGAGCTGTTTTTT. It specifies CASRPMGRELFF.